This T cell receptor (beta chain) appears in the sequencing data of a study of PD-1 blockade in classical Hodgkin lymphoma. The germline V gene encodes CDR1 MNHEY and CDR2 SMNVEV (reference sequence). V lost 5 bases to trimming and J lost 5 bases, with 13 bases between them. CDR3 length: 14 residues. The study, taken as a whole, reports: Significant TCR diversity gains by C4D1 occurred in CD4+ but not CD8+ cells.

In this sample, this clone turned up once. What it recognizes is unknown. Clones were read by immunoSEQ multiplex PCR, and TCRdb kept only the in-frame ones, dropping some. The data contain 27,000 or so clones, around 72% of them singletons. Time point indicated: cycle 4 day 1 (C4D1), after 6 weeks of nivolumab. All patients relapsed after autologous stem cell transplantation, and brentuximab vedotin exposure varied. This chain connects TRBV27 to TRBJ1-5; weak D call: TRBD1 (6 bases). The starting material was peripheral blood mononuclear cells (PBMCs), obtained before the fourth cycle of nivolumab. The receptor's source is a human donor with classical Hodgkin lymphoma. This CDR3 reads CASSPDSPDQPQHF. CDR3 bases: TGTGCCAGCAGTCCGGACAGTCCCGATCAGCCCCAGCATTTT.